This T cell receptor (beta chain) was documented in a study of cytomegalovirus exposure and HLA in healthy donors. General study results and limits: Confirmation in vitro established that a few CMV-associated chains were specific for CMV antigens. In a later analysis, TCR association rates varied by HLA locus: DRB1 most, HLA-C fewest. Most sequenced TCRs were rare (though some public TCRs occurred in many donors). The study dropped some indistinguishable V segments, TRBV6-2 and TRBV6-3 among them.

The CDR3 sequence is 17 residues long. V gave up 4 bases and J gave up 5 bases; unmatched junction bases: 10. Comment on this clone: Its target is unknown.

Primers: 60 Vbeta forward and 13 Jbeta reverse. Profiling relied on immunoSEQ multiplex PCR, and the TCRdb table lists in-frame clones only, not all of them. This table has some 100,000 clones, about 77% appearing once. The chain carries TRBV23-1 and TRBJ2-2; 10 positions match TRBD2. TRBV23-1 is an ORF, and what it does is uncertain. The sequencing input was PBMCs. The TCR comes from a woman younger than 35 in good health and CMV-seropositive. CDR3 loop: CASSPHTSGIRTGELFF. The CDR3 region has the DNA TGCGCCAGCAGTCCACACACTAGCGGGATACGAACCGGGGAGCTGTTTTTT.